Reported below is one T cell receptor beta chain. This specimen belongs to a study of OX40 agonist ivuxolimab in advanced cancers. TCRdb keeps only in-frame clones here, not all; method: immunoSEQ multiplex PCR. This table holds fewer than 70,000 clones, about nine tenths found once. The CDR3 loop spans 12 amino acids. The V gene lost 5 bases and the J gene lost 4 bases, with 9 bases spanning the gap. The germline CDR1 and CDR2 sequences are SEHNR and FQNEAQ (reference sequence). Sample: CD4+ or CD8+ T cells sorted from blood, taken in a trial of the OX40 agonist ivuxolimab. This TCR came from an adult with an advanced solid tumor such as melanoma, head and neck, liver or kidney cancer. The chain recombines TRBV7-9 with TRBJ2-7; no definite D call. The CDR3 region is CASSPMGYEQYF. The CDR3 DNA is TGTGCCAGCAGCCCGATGGGTTACGAGCAGTACTTC.